This T cell receptor beta chain was identified in a study of blood T cell repertoires in COVID-19 (dated by TCRdb to between 2020 and 2021). Turning to the overall study: Samples from collaborators originated in the United States, Italy and Spain and spanned both the acute and convalescent phases of COVID-19. The material from the prospective study consisted of cDNA or gDNA derived from T cells, B-cell-depleted T cells, or PBMCs. Subjects who had been exposed to COVID-19, were actively infected with it, or had recovered from it provided the deeply sampled blood TCRbeta repertoires that made up the dataset. The repertoires were released in a freely available public database intended as a resource for research on the immune response to SARS-CoV-2. Samples were obtained from the ongoing ImmuneRACE study (first 160 participants) and from over 1,000 subjects provided by 6 global collaborators. The sample metadata nearly always contained a de-identified subject ID, COVID-19 status, age in years and sex. Where available, HLA class I and class II types were obtained from metadata supplied by the sample provider rather than from assay-based typing.

Regarding this clone: Its target antigen remains unknown. No much larger clone is present one base from it, and per-base qualities are unavailable.

Its CDR3 holds 16 amino acids, cysteine through phenylalanine. Solely the CDR3 DNA is kept, with 48 bases framed from the first base. CDR1 and CDR2, per the germline V gene, are MGHRA and YSYEKL. V is reduced by 1 base and J by 5 bases, leaving a spacing of 17 bases between them. TCRbeta CDR3 regions were amplified from genomic DNA by means of the immunoSEQ Assay, a bias-controlled multiplex PCR. The original pipeline was this. The number of nucleated cells in each sample was estimated from the amplification of reference gene primers within the assay. Sequence reads were collapsed and filtered to measure the absolute abundance of every unique TCRbeta CDR3 rearrangement. Productive Simpson clonality was computed per sample as the square root of Simpson's diversity index over productive rearrangements. TCRdb re-hosts the immuneACCESS table, in-frame sequences only. Its copies lack some clones; in the studies checked, an unresolved V gene accounts for under half of them, and the cause for the rest is not known. V and J calls and clone size are given by that table; D and trimming were obtained from the DNA. This sample has 75,000 or so clones in its table, and around 90% of those were observed once. Around 30% of the sample lies in the top ten.

Broader findings and caveats from the paper: The amount of clinical and demographic metadata varied by source and participant and was provided uncurated.

Whole blood was collected in K2EDTA tubes by collaborating institutions according to the institutions' own protocols. For TCRbeta analysis, collaborator samples were shipped as frozen whole blood, as isolated PBMCs, or as DNA extracted from either sample type. The receptor was derived from a man aged 45-65 years with acute or convalescent COVID-19. Sequencing used peripheral blood. The chain uses TRBV4-1 and TRBJ2-5; TRBD2 is a weak D gene call, 6 bases matching. The nucleotides read TGCGCCAGCAGCCAAGCTCCGACTAGAGGCGGGGAGACCCAGTACTTC. Its amino acids are CASSQAPTRGGETQYF.